These T cell receptor beta chains were read from a single sample in a study of T cell repertoires in cytomegalovirus infection. What these receptors recognize is not known. Each CDR3 protein gets one entry after TCRdb re-called the reads with MiXCR. The sample has a few hundred thousand distinct CDR3 sequences; 33% are singletons. The sample consisted of cultured PBMCs, taken from culture after CMV antigen stimulation. Receptor source: a human donor in good health (CMV status not recorded). Some clones in this sample may be carry-over from other donors' samples. The CDR3 runs from the conserved cysteine through the conserved F or W. Each record gives: J gene, V gene, clone size, D gene, CDR3 DNA, CDR3 protein. The D gene is left open where the match is weak. Some rows mark clone size as missing; the rest say once, few, many or name a class of expanded clone.

j_call: TRBJ2-3
v_call: TRBV7-2
clone_size: many
d_call: -
cdr3_nt: TGTGCCAGCAGCATCTCGCGAAGAATCACAGATACGCAGTATTTT
cdr3_aa: CASSISRRITDTQYF

j_call: TRBJ2-3
v_call: TRBV5-1
clone_size: -
d_call: TRBD1
cdr3_nt: TGCGCCAGCAGGGGACAGCTATCTAGCACAGATACGCAGTATTTT
cdr3_aa: CASRGQLSSTDTQYF

j_call: TRBJ1-3
v_call: TRBV7-2
clone_size: many
d_call: TRBD1
cdr3_nt: TGTGCCAGCAGCCCCCGGGGACAGGGGGCTTCAACGGGAAACACCATATATTTT
cdr3_aa: CASSPRGQGASTGNTIYF

j_call: TRBJ2-3
v_call: TRBV20-1
clone_size: -
d_call: -
cdr3_nt: TGCAGTGCTAGCTTCCCGCGGACTAGCACAGATACGCAGTATTTT
cdr3_aa: CSASFPRTSTDTQYF

j_call: TRBJ1-1
v_call: TRBV28
clone_size: -
d_call: -
cdr3_nt: TGTGCCAGCAGTTCAACCACAAGGGAAGCTTTCTTT
cdr3_aa: CASSSTTREAFF

j_call: TRBJ2-2
v_call: TRBV10-2
clone_size: few
d_call: TRBD2
cdr3_nt: TGCGCCAGCAGGCTAGCGGGAGGGACGAACACCGGGGAGCTGTTTTTT
cdr3_aa: CASRLAGGTNTGELFF

j_call: TRBJ2-2
v_call: TRBV7-2
clone_size: many
d_call: -
cdr3_nt: TGTGCCAGCAGCTCTCGGGCTCCGGGGCCAATCACCGGGGAGCTGTTTTTT
cdr3_aa: CASSSRAPGPITGELFF

j_call: TRBJ2-3
v_call: TRBV7-2
clone_size: many
d_call: TRBD2
cdr3_nt: TGTGCCAGCAGCTCCACTAGCGCCAACCGGGATACGCAGTATTTT
cdr3_aa: CASSSTSANRDTQYF

j_call: TRBJ1-1
v_call: TRBV28
clone_size: -
d_call: -
cdr3_nt: TGTGCCAGCAGTTTTGCCCAGGGAATGAACACTGAAGCTTTCTTT
cdr3_aa: CASSFAQGMNTEAFF

j_call: TRBJ1-4
v_call: TRBV5-8
clone_size: -
d_call: TRBD1
cdr3_nt: TGTGCCAGCAGCACAGGGGGCAGGGCTAATGAAAAACTGTTTTTT
cdr3_aa: CASSTGGRANEKLFF

j_call: TRBJ2-1
v_call: TRBV19
clone_size: -
d_call: TRBD2
cdr3_nt: TGTGCCAGTAGTATCACGCCTAGCGGGAGGGGCCATGAGCAGTTCTTC
cdr3_aa: CASSITPSGRGHEQFF

j_call: TRBJ2-1
v_call: TRBV7-2
clone_size: many
d_call: TRBD2
cdr3_nt: TGTGCCAGCAGCTTAGCGCTAGCGGGAGATAATGAGCAGTTCTTC
cdr3_aa: CASSLALAGDNEQFF

j_call: TRBJ2-1
v_call: TRBV11-3
clone_size: -
d_call: TRBD2
cdr3_nt: TGTGCCAGCAGCTCCGCCGGGGGGTGGAACAGTGAGCAGTTCTTC
cdr3_aa: CASSSAGGWNSEQFF

j_call: TRBJ2-7
v_call: TRBV6-8
clone_size: -
d_call: -
cdr3_nt: TGTGCCAGCAGTAGTCCTTTTGGGAACTACGAGCAGTACTTC
cdr3_aa: CASSSPFGNYEQYF

j_call: TRBJ2-1
v_call: TRBV11-3
clone_size: -
d_call: -
cdr3_nt: TGTGCCAGCAGCCCAAAGCGGAATGAGCAGTTCTTC
cdr3_aa: CASSPKRNEQFF

j_call: TRBJ1-6
v_call: TRBV6-5
clone_size: few
d_call: -
cdr3_nt: TGTGCCAGCAGGCAGGGATCCTATAATTCACCCCTCCACTTT
cdr3_aa: CASRQGSYNSPLHF

j_call: TRBJ2-1
v_call: TRBV7-8
clone_size: many
d_call: -
cdr3_nt: TGTGCCAGCAGCTTGGCGGGGCTGAGCTCCTACAATGAGCAGTTCTTC
cdr3_aa: CASSLAGLSSYNEQFF

j_call: TRBJ2-3
v_call: TRBV15
clone_size: -
d_call: -
cdr3_nt: TGTGCCACCAGCATTGGTCGGAGGGGGGTGAGGGATACGCAGTATTTT
cdr3_aa: CATSIGRRGVRDTQYF

j_call: TRBJ2-3
v_call: TRBV7-6
clone_size: -
d_call: TRBD2
cdr3_nt: TGTGCCAGCAGCCCTAGGGGTATTGGCGGGAGGGCCGGAGATACGCAGTATTTT
cdr3_aa: CASSPRGIGGRAGDTQYF

j_call: TRBJ1-1
v_call: TRBV6-8
clone_size: -
d_call: -
cdr3_nt: TGTGCCAGCAGGGTTGGGAACCCGAACACTGAAGCTTTCTTT
cdr3_aa: CASRVGNPNTEAFF

j_call: TRBJ2-6
v_call: TRBV7-6
clone_size: -
d_call: -
cdr3_nt: TGTGCCAGCAGCTTATTAGGAGCTGGGGCCAACGTCCTGACTTTC
cdr3_aa: CASSLLGAGANVLTF

j_call: TRBJ2-3
v_call: TRBV29-1
clone_size: -
d_call: TRBD2
cdr3_nt: TGCAGCGCCCAGGGACTAGCGGGGCGCACAGATACGCAGTATTTT
cdr3_aa: CSAQGLAGRTDTQYF

j_call: TRBJ1-5
v_call: TRBV7-2
clone_size: many
d_call: -
cdr3_nt: TGTGCCAGCAGCTTATTCAGGGTAGATCAGCCCCAGCATTTT
cdr3_aa: CASSLFRVDQPQHF

j_call: TRBJ1-2
v_call: TRBV28
clone_size: -
d_call: -
cdr3_nt: TGTGCCATCCCAGGCCTAAACTATGGCTACACCTTC
cdr3_aa: CAIPGLNYGYTF

j_call: TRBJ2-1
v_call: TRBV6-2/TRBV6-3
clone_size: few
d_call: -
cdr3_nt: TGTGCCAGCAGTTATCGCCTAGTGGGTGATGAGCAGTTCTTC
cdr3_aa: CASSYRLVGDEQFF

j_call: TRBJ2-3
v_call: TRBV7-9
clone_size: many
d_call: TRBD1
cdr3_nt: TGTGCCAGCAGCCCGAAGACAGGGGGGACAGATACGCAGTATTTT
cdr3_aa: CASSPKTGGTDTQYF

j_call: TRBJ1-5
v_call: TRBV12-3/TRBV12-4
clone_size: -
d_call: TRBD1
cdr3_nt: TGTGCCAGCAGGACCACAGGGGGCAGCAATCAGCCCCAGCATTTT
cdr3_aa: CASRTTGGSNQPQHF

j_call: TRBJ1-5
v_call: TRBV7-8
clone_size: many
d_call: -
cdr3_nt: TGTGCCAGCAGCAGCCTAGGGGCGCGGAATCAGCCCCAGCATTTT
cdr3_aa: CASSSLGARNQPQHF

j_call: TRBJ1-6
v_call: TRBV12-3/TRBV12-4
clone_size: few
d_call: -
cdr3_nt: TGTGCCAGCAGCCTGGATCCGGGAAGCTCACCCCTCCACTTT
cdr3_aa: CASSLDPGSSPLHF

j_call: TRBJ1-5
v_call: TRBV15
clone_size: -
d_call: -
cdr3_nt: TGTGCCACCAGCGGCACACGCAACCCCAATCAGCCCCAGCATTTT
cdr3_aa: CATSGTRNPNQPQHF

j_call: TRBJ2-1
v_call: TRBV5-1
clone_size: few
d_call: TRBD2
cdr3_nt: TGCGCCAGCAGCTGGGGACTAGCGGACAATGAGCAGTTCTTC
cdr3_aa: CASSWGLADNEQFF

j_call: TRBJ2-3
v_call: TRBV7-2
clone_size: few
d_call: TRBD2
cdr3_nt: TGTGCCAGCAGCTTGACTAGCGGGAGGCTAACAGATACGCAGTATTTT
cdr3_aa: CASSLTSGRLTDTQYF

j_call: TRBJ2-5
v_call: TRBV7-6
clone_size: few
d_call: -
cdr3_nt: TGTGCCAGCAGTCAGGGCGGAGGAGAGACCCAGTACTTC
cdr3_aa: CASSQGGGETQYF

j_call: TRBJ2-3
v_call: TRBV27
clone_size: -
d_call: TRBD2
cdr3_nt: TGTGCCAGCAGTTTTTTCATTCGGGAGGGCCGTCGTACAGATACGCAGTATTTT
cdr3_aa: CASSFFIREGRRTDTQYF

j_call: TRBJ2-7
v_call: TRBV19
clone_size: -
d_call: -
cdr3_nt: TGTGCCAGTAGTATAGCCCCTATCTACGAGCAGTACTTC
cdr3_aa: CASSIAPIYEQYF

j_call: TRBJ2-3
v_call: TRBV6-1
clone_size: -
d_call: TRBD2
cdr3_nt: TGTGCCAGCAGTTCTCCCGGGACTAGCGGGATCGCGCAGTATTTT
cdr3_aa: CASSSPGTSGIAQYF

j_call: TRBJ1-5
v_call: TRBV2
clone_size: -
d_call: -
cdr3_nt: TGTGCCAGCAGCAACAGTTATAGCAATCAGCCCCAGCATTTT
cdr3_aa: CASSNSYSNQPQHF

j_call: TRBJ2-1
v_call: TRBV12-3/TRBV12-4
clone_size: -
d_call: TRBD1
cdr3_nt: TGTGCCAGCAGTTTAGGACAGGGGGTGGGGAGCTCCTACAATGAGCAGTTCTTC
cdr3_aa: CASSLGQGVGSSYNEQFF

j_call: TRBJ1-3
v_call: TRBV10-3
clone_size: -
d_call: -
cdr3_nt: TGTGCCATCAGTCCCCTCCTCCCTGGAAACACCATATATTTT
cdr3_aa: CAISPLLPGNTIYF

j_call: TRBJ1-5
v_call: TRBV7-2
clone_size: -
d_call: TRBD1
cdr3_nt: TGTGCCAGCAGCGCGACAGGGTTGAACAATCAGCCCCAGCATTTT
cdr3_aa: CASSATGLNNQPQHF

j_call: TRBJ2-1
v_call: TRBV5-1
clone_size: -
d_call: -
cdr3_nt: TGCGCCAGCAGCTCTTATGCGACAGAATACAATGAGCAGTTCTTC
cdr3_aa: CASSSYATEYNEQFF

j_call: TRBJ2-1
v_call: TRBV12-3/TRBV12-4
clone_size: -
d_call: -
cdr3_nt: TGTGCCAGCAGTTGGCGCTCACGGGGAAGAAATGAGCAGTTCTTC
cdr3_aa: CASSWRSRGRNEQFF

j_call: TRBJ2-5
v_call: TRBV7-2
clone_size: many
d_call: -
cdr3_nt: TGTGCCAGCACCCCCTGGGGTGTGGTTTTAGAGAAAGAGACCCAGTACTTC
cdr3_aa: CASTPWGVVLEKETQYF

j_call: TRBJ2-3
v_call: TRBV7-2
clone_size: many
d_call: TRBD2
cdr3_nt: TGTGCCAGCAGCCGACGGGCGGGAGGGCCAGATACGCAGTATTTT
cdr3_aa: CASSRRAGGPDTQYF

j_call: TRBJ1-6
v_call: TRBV5-6
clone_size: -
d_call: TRBD1
cdr3_nt: TGTGCCAGCAGCCTGGGTCCGGGACAGTTGAATAATTCACCCCTCCACTTT
cdr3_aa: CASSLGPGQLNNSPLHF

j_call: TRBJ2-7
v_call: TRBV29-1
clone_size: -
d_call: TRBD2
cdr3_nt: TGCAGCGTGGGCCTGGGGGGGGAGCAGTACTTC
cdr3_aa: CSVGLGGEQYF

j_call: TRBJ2-3
v_call: TRBV6-1
clone_size: few
d_call: TRBD2
cdr3_nt: TGTGCCAGCAGTACATATCTAGCGGGAGGGGCAGATACGCAGTATTTT
cdr3_aa: CASSTYLAGGADTQYF

j_call: TRBJ1-1
v_call: TRBV6-2/TRBV6-3
clone_size: -
d_call: -
cdr3_nt: TGTGCCAGCAGTTACTCGATCAAACTTAAAAAGGGACAGAACACTGAAGCTTTCTTT
cdr3_aa: CASSYSIKLKKGQNTEAFF

j_call: TRBJ2-5
v_call: TRBV19
clone_size: -
d_call: -
cdr3_nt: TGTGCCAGTAGTATAGTTGGACTAAGAGGATCGGAGACCCAGTACTTC
cdr3_aa: CASSIVGLRGSETQYF

j_call: TRBJ2-7
v_call: TRBV7-2
clone_size: once
d_call: TRBD2
cdr3_nt: TGTGCCAGCAGCCCGGCCGGGACTAGCGGGAGTGAGCAGTACTTC
cdr3_aa: CASSPAGTSGSEQYF

j_call: TRBJ2-4
v_call: TRBV20-1
clone_size: -
d_call: -
cdr3_nt: TGCAGTGCTTACGGGAGTCGAGAAAACATTCAGTACTTC
cdr3_aa: CSAYGSRENIQYF

j_call: TRBJ2-7
v_call: TRBV28
clone_size: many
d_call: TRBD1
cdr3_nt: TGTGCCAGCAGTCTTCAGGGGGCAGTCCACGAGCAGTACTTC
cdr3_aa: CASSLQGAVHEQYF

j_call: TRBJ2-3
v_call: TRBV10-3
clone_size: -
d_call: -
cdr3_nt: TGTGCCATCAGTGACACGGGAGTAGGTACAGATACGCAGTATTTT
cdr3_aa: CAISDTGVGTDTQYF

j_call: TRBJ1-2
v_call: TRBV12-3/TRBV12-4
clone_size: -
d_call: -
cdr3_nt: TGTGCCAGCAGTCGTAAGTCTGGCTACACCTTC
cdr3_aa: CASSRKSGYTF

j_call: TRBJ2-2
v_call: TRBV28
clone_size: -
d_call: -
cdr3_nt: TGTGCCAGCAGTCCGGGCGGGGCCACCGGGGAGCTGTTTTTT
cdr3_aa: CASSPGGATGELFF